The clone carrying this TCR beta chain was seen more than once but under ten times. TCRdb fed the RT-PCR reads into MiXCR, producing one record per CDR3 protein. The sample has under 950,000 distinct CDR3 sequences, about 20% seen once; the top ten hold roughly a tenth. This CDR3 comprises 15 residues. CDR1 DFQATT and CDR2 SNEGSKA come from the germline V gene (reference sequence). V lost 3 bases, J lost 4 bases, and 19 bases lay in between. The data stem from a study of response to subunit inactivated influenza vaccine. The V call is TRBV20-1, the J call TRBJ2-7; D perhaps matches TRBD1 (6 bases). This sequence was found in a man between 45 and 60 years old who received an inactivated influenza vaccine. Sequencing was performed on PBMCs from blood, taken more than 4 days after vaccination. Here the CDR3 reads CSASKTGKTIYEQYF. The CDR3 nucleotides read TGCAGTGCTAGTAAAACAGGGAAGACGATTTACGAGCAGTACTTC.